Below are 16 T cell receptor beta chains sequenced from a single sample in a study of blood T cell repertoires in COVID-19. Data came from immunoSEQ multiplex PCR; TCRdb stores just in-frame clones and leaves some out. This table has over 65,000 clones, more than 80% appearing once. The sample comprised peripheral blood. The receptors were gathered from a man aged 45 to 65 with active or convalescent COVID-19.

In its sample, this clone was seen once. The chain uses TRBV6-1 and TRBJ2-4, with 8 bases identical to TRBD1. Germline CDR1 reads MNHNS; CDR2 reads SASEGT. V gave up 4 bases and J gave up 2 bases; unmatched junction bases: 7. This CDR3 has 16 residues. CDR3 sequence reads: CASSASGGKTKNIQYF. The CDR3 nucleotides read TGTGCCAGCAGTGCTTCAGGGGGCAAGACCAAAAACATTCAGTACTTC.

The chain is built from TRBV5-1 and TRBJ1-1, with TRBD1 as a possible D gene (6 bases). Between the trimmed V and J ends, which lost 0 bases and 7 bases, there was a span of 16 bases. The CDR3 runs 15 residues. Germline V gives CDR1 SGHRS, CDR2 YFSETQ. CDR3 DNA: TGCGCCAGCAGCTTGGGGACAGCGGGACCCAGTGAAGCTTTCTTT. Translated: CASSLGTAGPSEAFF.

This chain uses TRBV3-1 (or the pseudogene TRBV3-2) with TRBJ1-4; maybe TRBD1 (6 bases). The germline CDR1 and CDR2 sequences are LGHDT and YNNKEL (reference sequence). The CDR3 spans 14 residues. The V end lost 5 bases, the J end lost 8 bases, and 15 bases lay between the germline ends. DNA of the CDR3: TGTGCCAGCAGCAAGAGGGGGGGTGGCGAAAAACTGTTTTTT. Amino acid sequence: CASSKRGGGEKLFF.

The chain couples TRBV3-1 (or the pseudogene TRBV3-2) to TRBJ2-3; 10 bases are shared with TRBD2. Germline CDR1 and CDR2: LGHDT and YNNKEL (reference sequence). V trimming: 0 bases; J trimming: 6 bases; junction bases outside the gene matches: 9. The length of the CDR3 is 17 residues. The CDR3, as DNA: TGTGCCAGCAGCCAAGATCCGGCTAGCGGGAGTAAGGATACGCAGTATTTT. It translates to CASSQDPASGSKDTQYF.

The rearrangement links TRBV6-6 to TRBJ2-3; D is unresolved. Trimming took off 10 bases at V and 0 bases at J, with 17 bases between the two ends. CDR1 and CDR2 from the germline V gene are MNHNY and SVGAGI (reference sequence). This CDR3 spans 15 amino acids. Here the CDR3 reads CAINTESLSTDTQYF. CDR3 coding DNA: TGTGCCATCAACACAGAAAGCCTTAGCACAGATACGCAGTATTTT.

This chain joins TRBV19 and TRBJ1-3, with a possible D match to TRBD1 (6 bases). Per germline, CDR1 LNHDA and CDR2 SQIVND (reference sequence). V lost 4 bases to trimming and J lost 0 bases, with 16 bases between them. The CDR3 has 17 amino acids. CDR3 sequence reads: CASSTTGSTVSGNTIYF. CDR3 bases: TGTGCCAGTAGTACGACAGGTTCCACCGTCTCTGGAAACACCATATATTTT.

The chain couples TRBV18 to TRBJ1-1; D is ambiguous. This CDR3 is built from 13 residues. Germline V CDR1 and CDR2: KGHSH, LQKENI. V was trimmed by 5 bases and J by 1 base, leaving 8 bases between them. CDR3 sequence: CASSGAKNTEAFF. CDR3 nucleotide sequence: TGTGCCAGCTCAGGAGCCAAGAACACTGAAGCTTTCTTT. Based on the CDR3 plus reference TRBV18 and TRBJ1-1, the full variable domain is NAGVMQNPRHLVRRRGQEARLRCSPMKGHSHVYWYRQLPEEGLKFMVYLQKENIIDESGMPKERFSAEFPKEGPSILRIQQVVRGDSAAYFCASSGAKNTEAFFGQGTRLTVV.

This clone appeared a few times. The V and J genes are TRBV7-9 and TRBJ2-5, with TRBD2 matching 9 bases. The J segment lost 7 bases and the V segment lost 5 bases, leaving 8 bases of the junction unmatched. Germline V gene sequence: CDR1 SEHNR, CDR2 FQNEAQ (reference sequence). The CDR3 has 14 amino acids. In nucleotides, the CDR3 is TGTGCCAGCAGCCGTTTAGCGGGAGCTTGGACCCAGTACTTC. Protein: CASSRLAGAWTQYF.

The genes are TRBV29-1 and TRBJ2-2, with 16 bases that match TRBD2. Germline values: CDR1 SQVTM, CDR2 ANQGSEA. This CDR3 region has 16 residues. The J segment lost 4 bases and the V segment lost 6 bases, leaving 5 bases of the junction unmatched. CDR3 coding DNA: TGCAGCGTGGGACTAGCGGGAGGGCTGGGCACCGGGGAGCTGTTTTTT. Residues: CSVGLAGGLGTGELFF.

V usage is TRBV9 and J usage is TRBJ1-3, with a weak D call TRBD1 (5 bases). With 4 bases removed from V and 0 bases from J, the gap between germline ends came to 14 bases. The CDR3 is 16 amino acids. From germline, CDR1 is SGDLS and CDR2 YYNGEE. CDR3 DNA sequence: TGTGCCAGCAGCACCGCCCCGGGGGACTCTGGAAACACCATATATTTT. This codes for CASSTAPGDSGNTIYF.

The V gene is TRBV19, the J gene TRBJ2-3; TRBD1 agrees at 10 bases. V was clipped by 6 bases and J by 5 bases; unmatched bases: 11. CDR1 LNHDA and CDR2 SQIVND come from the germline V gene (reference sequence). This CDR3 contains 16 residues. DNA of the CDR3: TGTGCCAGTAGGGGACAGGGGATAGTGGCCAAAGATACGCAGTATTTT. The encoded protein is CASRGQGIVAKDTQYF. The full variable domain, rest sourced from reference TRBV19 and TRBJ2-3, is DGGITQSPKYLFRKEGQNVTLSCEQNLNHDAMYWYRQDPGQGLRLIYYSQIVNDFQKGDIAEGYSVSREKKESFPLTVTSAQKNPTAFYLCASRGQGIVAKDTQYFGPGTRLTVL.

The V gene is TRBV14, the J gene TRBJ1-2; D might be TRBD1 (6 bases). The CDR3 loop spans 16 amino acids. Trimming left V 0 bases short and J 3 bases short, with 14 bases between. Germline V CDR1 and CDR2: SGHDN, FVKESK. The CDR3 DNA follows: TGTGCCAGCAGCCAAGATCCGGGGGGCCTCCACTATGGCTACACCTTC. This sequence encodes CASSQDPGGLHYGYTF.

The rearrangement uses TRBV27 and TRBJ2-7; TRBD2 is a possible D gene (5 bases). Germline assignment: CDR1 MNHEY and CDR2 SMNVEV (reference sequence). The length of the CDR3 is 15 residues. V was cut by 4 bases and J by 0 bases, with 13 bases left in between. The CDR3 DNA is TGTGCCAGCAGTTCCGGGGAGTACAGCTCCTACGAGCAGTACTTC. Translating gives CASSSGEYSSYEQYF.

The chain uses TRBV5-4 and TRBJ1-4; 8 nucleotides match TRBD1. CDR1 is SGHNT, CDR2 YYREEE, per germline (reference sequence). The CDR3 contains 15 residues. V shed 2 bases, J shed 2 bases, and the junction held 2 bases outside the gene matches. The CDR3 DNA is TGTGCCAGCAGCTTCGCAGGGGGCACTAATGAAAAACTGTTTTTT. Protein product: CASSFAGGTNEKLFF.

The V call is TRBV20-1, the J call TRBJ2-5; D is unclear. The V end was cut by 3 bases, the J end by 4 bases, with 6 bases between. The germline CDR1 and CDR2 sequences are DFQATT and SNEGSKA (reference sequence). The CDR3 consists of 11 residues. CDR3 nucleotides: TGCAGTGCTAGCATCGGAGAGACCCAGTACTTC. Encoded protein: CSASIGETQYF.

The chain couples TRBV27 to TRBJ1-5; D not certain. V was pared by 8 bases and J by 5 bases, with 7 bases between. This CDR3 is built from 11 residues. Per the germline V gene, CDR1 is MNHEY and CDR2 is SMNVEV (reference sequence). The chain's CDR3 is CASGLDQPQHF. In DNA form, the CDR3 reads TGTGCCAGCGGACTCGATCAGCCCCAGCATTTT.